A selection of T cell receptor beta chains follows, all from one sample in a study of T-cell reconstitution after alpha-beta-depleted transplantation in children. Using its own MiXCR run on the PCR reads, TCRdb lists one record per CDR3 protein. The sample holds almost 600,000 distinct CDR3 sequences, 20% to 30% seen once. Sequencing was performed on PBMCs, taken before TCRalphabeta/CD19-depleted stem cell transplant. All receptors come from a boy under three years old with Wiskott-Aldrich syndrome, due to receive a stem cell transplant. CDR3s include the opening cysteine and the closing phenylalanine or tryptophan. Fields, in order: CDR3 length, clone size, J gene, V gene, D gene, CDR3 DNA, CDR3 protein. The D gene is left open where the match is weak. A clone size is listed for some rows: how often the clone was seen (once, few, many), or a class if it is expanded.

CDR3 length: 14; clone size: few; J gene: TRBJ1-2; V gene: TRBV5-1; D gene: TRBD1; CDR3 DNA: TGCGCCAGCAGCAAGACAGGGGTCTCCTATGGCTACACCTTC; CDR3 protein: CASSKTGVSYGYTF
CDR3 length: 12; clone size: few; J gene: TRBJ2-5; V gene: TRBV20-1; D gene: TRBD2; CDR3 DNA: TGCAGTGCCTATACGCGGGGGATGCTCCAGTACTTC; CDR3 protein: CSAYTRGMLQYF
CDR3 length: 16; clone size: NA; J gene: TRBJ2-3; V gene: TRBV20-1; D gene: TRBD1; CDR3 DNA: TGCAGTGCTAAACCTTGGACAGGGAGTAACACAGATACGCAGTATTTT; CDR3 protein: CSAKPWTGSNTDTQYF
CDR3 length: 16; clone size: NA; J gene: TRBJ2-7; V gene: TRBV11-2; D gene: NA; CDR3 DNA: TGTGCCAGCAGCTTAGATAGCGGTTGGGGCACCTACGAGCAGTACTTC; CDR3 protein: CASSLDSGWGTYEQYF
CDR3 length: 14; clone size: once; J gene: TRBJ2-1; V gene: TRBV3-1; D gene: NA; CDR3 DNA: TGTGCCAGCAGCCAAGAGGGGCGTTACAATGAGCAGTTCTTC; CDR3 protein: CASSQEGRYNEQFF
CDR3 length: 15; clone size: NA; J gene: TRBJ2-5; V gene: TRBV5-6; D gene: TRBD2; CDR3 DNA: TGTGCCAGCAGTTCCCCGGGACTAGCAACAGAGACCCAGTACTTC; CDR3 protein: CASSSPGLATETQYF
CDR3 length: 15; clone size: once; J gene: TRBJ2-1; V gene: TRBV12-3/TRBV12-4; D gene: NA; CDR3 DNA: TGTGCCAGCCTCGGACTGATGAGCTCCTACAATGAGCAGTTCTTC; CDR3 protein: CASLGLMSSYNEQFF
CDR3 length: 16; clone size: NA; J gene: TRBJ1-1; V gene: TRBV5-1; D gene: NA; CDR3 DNA: TGCGCCAGCAGCTTCGACAGGCAAAGCGGCAGGACTGAAGCTTTCTTT; CDR3 protein: CASSFDRQSGRTEAFF
CDR3 length: 15; clone size: NA; J gene: TRBJ2-1; V gene: TRBV10-3; D gene: TRBD2; CDR3 DNA: TGTGCCATCAGTGAGACTAGCGGGGGTTACAATGAGCAGTTCTTC; CDR3 protein: CAISETSGGYNEQFF
CDR3 length: 13; clone size: NA; J gene: TRBJ1-1; V gene: TRBV28; D gene: NA; CDR3 DNA: TGTGCCAGCAGGGCAGGGTATGGCACTGAAGCTTTCTTT; CDR3 protein: CASRAGYGTEAFF
CDR3 length: 12; clone size: few; J gene: TRBJ1-2; V gene: TRBV20-1; D gene: NA; CDR3 DNA: TGCAGTGCCGAAAGGGGGGGCTATGGCTACACCTTC; CDR3 protein: CSAERGGYGYTF
CDR3 length: 14; clone size: few; J gene: TRBJ2-7; V gene: TRBV20-1; D gene: NA; CDR3 DNA: TGCAGTGCCGTGGAGGCCGCCGGGCCCTCCGAGCAGTACTTC; CDR3 protein: CSAVEAAGPSEQYF
CDR3 length: 12; clone size: NA; J gene: TRBJ1-4; V gene: TRBV7-9; D gene: NA; CDR3 DNA: TGTGCCAGCAGCGAGGGTTGGGAAAAACTGTTTTTT; CDR3 protein: CASSEGWEKLFF
CDR3 length: 15; clone size: NA; J gene: TRBJ2-3; V gene: TRBV7-9; D gene: TRBD1; CDR3 DNA: TGTGCCAGCAGCAAACGACAGGGTCCCACCGATACGCAGTATTTT; CDR3 protein: CASSKRQGPTDTQYF
CDR3 length: 12; clone size: few; J gene: TRBJ2-4; V gene: TRBV20-1; D gene: NA; CDR3 DNA: TGCAGTGCTATCCTCGGGGAGGACATTCAGTACTTC; CDR3 protein: CSAILGEDIQYF
CDR3 length: 14; clone size: few; J gene: TRBJ2-3; V gene: TRBV12-3/TRBV12-4; D gene: NA; CDR3 DNA: TGTGCCAGCAGCAGGACTTCTAGCACAGATACGCAGTATTTT; CDR3 protein: CASSRTSSTDTQYF
CDR3 length: 18; clone size: few; J gene: TRBJ2-4; V gene: TRBV5-6; D gene: NA; CDR3 DNA: TGTGCCAGCAGCTCCACACTAGCACCTCCCCTTGTCAAAAACATTCAGTACTTC; CDR3 protein: CASSSTLAPPLVKNIQYF
CDR3 length: 14; clone size: few; J gene: TRBJ2-1; V gene: TRBV5-1; D gene: TRBD2; CDR3 DNA: TGTGCCAGCAGTCTGGGAGCGGGAGGCAATGAGCAGTTCTTC; CDR3 protein: CASSLGAGGNEQFF
CDR3 length: 11; clone size: NA; J gene: TRBJ1-2; V gene: TRBV30; D gene: NA; CDR3 DNA: TGTGCCTGGGGACCGGGCTATGGCTACACCTTC; CDR3 protein: CAWGPGYGYTF
CDR3 length: 15; clone size: few; J gene: TRBJ2-2; V gene: TRBV7-9; D gene: TRBD2; CDR3 DNA: TGTGCCAGCAGCTTTGGCGGGAGTGTCGCCGGGGAGCTGTTTTTT; CDR3 protein: CASSFGGSVAGELFF
CDR3 length: 13; clone size: few; J gene: TRBJ2-1; V gene: TRBV29-1; D gene: NA; CDR3 DNA: TGCAGCGTTGTATACCTCAACCCCCCCGAGCAGTTCTTC; CDR3 protein: CSVVYLNPPEQFF
CDR3 length: 15; clone size: NA; J gene: TRBJ1-1; V gene: TRBV7-6; D gene: TRBD1; CDR3 DNA: TGTGCCAGCAGCTTGGGACAGACCGAACGTGGTGAAGCTTTCTTT; CDR3 protein: CASSLGQTERGEAFF
CDR3 length: 13; clone size: NA; J gene: TRBJ2-4; V gene: TRBV20-1; D gene: TRBD2; CDR3 DNA: TGCAGTGCTACTCTAGCGGGGGGAAACATTCAGTACTTC; CDR3 protein: CSATLAGGNIQYF
CDR3 length: 15; clone size: NA; J gene: TRBJ1-2; V gene: TRBV20-1; D gene: NA; CDR3 DNA: TGCAGTGCTAGAGATGGGTCGAAACCCAACTATGGCTACACCTTC; CDR3 protein: CSARDGSKPNYGYTF
CDR3 length: 15; clone size: NA; J gene: TRBJ2-2; V gene: TRBV20-1; D gene: TRBD2; CDR3 DNA: TGCAGTGCTAGGTTGACTAGCTGGATTAACGGGGAGCTGTTTTTT; CDR3 protein: CSARLTSWINGELFF
CDR3 length: 15; clone size: NA; J gene: TRBJ2-5; V gene: TRBV18; D gene: TRBD1; CDR3 DNA: TGTGCCAGCTCACCGAAGGGACAGGAACAAGAGACCCAGTACTTC; CDR3 protein: CASSPKGQEQETQYF
CDR3 length: 14; clone size: once; J gene: TRBJ2-5; V gene: TRBV2; D gene: TRBD1; CDR3 DNA: TGTGCCAGCAGAATGACAGGGGGCCAAGAGACCCAGTACTTC; CDR3 protein: CASRMTGGQETQYF
CDR3 length: 14; clone size: NA; J gene: TRBJ2-7; V gene: TRBV9; D gene: TRBD2; CDR3 DNA: TGTGCCAGCAGCGTAGGGACTAGTAGGTACGAGCAGTACTTC; CDR3 protein: CASSVGTSRYEQYF
CDR3 length: 14; clone size: few; J gene: TRBJ1-2; V gene: TRBV5-1; D gene: NA; CDR3 DNA: TGCGCCAGCAGCTTGGATCAGACTAACTATGGCTACACCTTC; CDR3 protein: CASSLDQTNYGYTF
CDR3 length: 15; clone size: NA; J gene: TRBJ2-1; V gene: TRBV6-1; D gene: TRBD2; CDR3 DNA: TGTGCCAGCAGTCAGCTAGCGGGAGGGGGTCATGAGCAGTTCTTC; CDR3 protein: CASSQLAGGGHEQFF
CDR3 length: 16; clone size: few; J gene: TRBJ2-7; V gene: TRBV20-1; D gene: TRBD2; CDR3 DNA: TGCAGTGCTAGACTTAGCGGGAGAAAACACTCCTACGAGCAGTACTTC; CDR3 protein: CSARLSGRKHSYEQYF
CDR3 length: 14; clone size: few; J gene: TRBJ2-5; V gene: TRBV10-3; D gene: TRBD2; CDR3 DNA: TGTGCCATTCGAGCGGGAGGGATACAAGAGACCCAGTACTTC; CDR3 protein: CAIRAGGIQETQYF
CDR3 length: 12; clone size: few; J gene: TRBJ2-3; V gene: TRBV30; D gene: NA; CDR3 DNA: TGTGCCTGGAGCGGGAGCACAGATACGCAGTATTTT; CDR3 protein: CAWSGSTDTQYF
CDR3 length: 14; clone size: few; J gene: TRBJ1-1; V gene: TRBV27; D gene: NA; CDR3 DNA: TGTGCCAGCAGTTTCCGCAGGGTCGGCACTGAAGCTTTCTTT; CDR3 protein: CASSFRRVGTEAFF
CDR3 length: 14; clone size: many; J gene: TRBJ2-7; V gene: TRBV2; D gene: NA; CDR3 DNA: TGTGCCAGCAGTCCGACAAGGTCCGGGGGAGAGCAGTACTTC; CDR3 protein: CASSPTRSGGEQYF
CDR3 length: 16; clone size: few; J gene: TRBJ2-7; V gene: TRBV5-1; D gene: TRBD1; CDR3 DNA: TGCGCCAGCAGCCCGGACAGGGGATCCTTCTCCTACGAGCAGTACTTC; CDR3 protein: CASSPDRGSFSYEQYF
CDR3 length: 14; clone size: NA; J gene: TRBJ2-4; V gene: TRBV5-1; D gene: TRBD1; CDR3 DNA: TGCGCCAGCAGACCCGACAGGGTCCAAAACATTCAGTACTTC; CDR3 protein: CASRPDRVQNIQYF
CDR3 length: 12; clone size: NA; J gene: TRBJ1-4; V gene: TRBV20-1; D gene: NA; CDR3 DNA: TGCAGTTATAGACAGTATAATGAAAAACTGTTTTTT; CDR3 protein: CSYRQYNEKLFF
CDR3 length: 14; clone size: NA; J gene: TRBJ2-7; V gene: TRBV7-8; D gene: TRBD2; CDR3 DNA: TGTGCCAGCAGCTTAGCCGGGACTAGGGGCGAGCAGTACTTC; CDR3 protein: CASSLAGTRGEQYF
CDR3 length: 14; clone size: few; J gene: TRBJ2-7; V gene: TRBV29-1; D gene: NA; CDR3 DNA: TGCAGCGTCAGCTACAGGCTCGGAACGCGGGAGCAGTACTTC; CDR3 protein: CSVSYRLGTREQYF
CDR3 length: 14; clone size: NA; J gene: TRBJ2-7; V gene: TRBV5-1; D gene: TRBD1; CDR3 DNA: TGCGCCAGCAGCTTGATCACAGGGGGTTACGAGCAGTACTTC; CDR3 protein: CASSLITGGYEQYF
CDR3 length: 17; clone size: NA; J gene: TRBJ2-3; V gene: TRBV7-2; D gene: NA; CDR3 DNA: TGTGCCAGCAGCTTTAGGGCCTCGGTGGGGGCCTCAGATACGCAGTATTTT; CDR3 protein: CASSFRASVGASDTQYF
CDR3 length: 15; clone size: NA; J gene: TRBJ2-7; V gene: TRBV11-1; D gene: NA; CDR3 DNA: TGTGCCAGCAGCCTAGTCGGGGGTGCAGGGGACGAGCAGTACTTC; CDR3 protein: CASSLVGGAGDEQYF
CDR3 length: 16; clone size: NA; J gene: TRBJ2-1; V gene: TRBV10-1; D gene: NA; CDR3 DNA: TGCGCCAGCCTTCTGAGTAGCGGACGCTCCTACAATGAGCAGTTCTTC; CDR3 protein: CASLLSSGRSYNEQFF
CDR3 length: 11; clone size: NA; J gene: TRBJ2-1; V gene: TRBV5-1; D gene: NA; CDR3 DNA: TGCGCCAGCAGTAGCGGCAATGAGCAGTTCTTC; CDR3 protein: CASSSGNEQFF
CDR3 length: 18; clone size: NA; J gene: TRBJ2-6; V gene: TRBV5-1; D gene: NA; CDR3 DNA: TGCGCCAGCAGCTTGGCCTGGTGGCACTACTCTGGGGCCAACGTCCTGACTTTC; CDR3 protein: CASSLAWWHYSGANVLTF
CDR3 length: 13; clone size: NA; J gene: TRBJ2-7; V gene: TRBV10-3; D gene: TRBD1; CDR3 DNA: TGTGCCATCAGTGGACAGGGGGGGTACGAGCAGTACTTC; CDR3 protein: CAISGQGGYEQYF
CDR3 length: 13; clone size: few; J gene: TRBJ2-5; V gene: TRBV9; D gene: NA; CDR3 DNA: TGTGCCAGCAGCGTAGGATTACTTGAGACCCAGTACTTC; CDR3 protein: CASSVGLLETQYF
CDR3 length: 16; clone size: few; J gene: TRBJ2-7; V gene: TRBV3-1; D gene: TRBD2; CDR3 DNA: TGTGCCAGCAGCCTCCTCGCACTAGCGAAACGGGGCGAGCAGTACTTC; CDR3 protein: CASSLLALAKRGEQYF
CDR3 length: 14; clone size: NA; J gene: TRBJ1-2; V gene: TRBV12-3/TRBV12-4; D gene: NA; CDR3 DNA: TGTGCCAGCAGTTCAGGGGCTACTTCCTATGGCTACACCTTC; CDR3 protein: CASSSGATSYGYTF
CDR3 length: 16; clone size: NA; J gene: TRBJ2-1; V gene: TRBV4-1; D gene: TRBD2; CDR3 DNA: TGCGCCAGCTCAGCCCCTAGGCTAGCGGCGTACAATGAGCAGTTCTTC; CDR3 protein: CASSAPRLAAYNEQFF
CDR3 length: 14; clone size: few; J gene: TRBJ2-7; V gene: TRBV20-1; D gene: TRBD1; CDR3 DNA: TGCAGTGCCATACCTTGGACAGGGGGAACCGAGCAGTACTTC; CDR3 protein: CSAIPWTGGTEQYF